Following are 17 T cell receptor beta chains from one sample sequenced in a study of T cell repertoires in cytomegalovirus infection (dated by TCRdb to between 2018 and 2021). The sequencer was an Illumina HiSeq 1500. The raw public reads went through TCRdb reprocessing: fastp at Q25, MiXCR clone calling, in-frame beta chains kept. Every entry covers one CDR3 protein and lists the most common genes and DNA from its rows. Recorded for this sample are 630,000 or so distinct CDR3 sequences; approximately 25% of them occurred a single time. The ten top clones hold 6.5% to 10% of the sample. Specimen: CD8+ T cells from PBMCs. Receptors originate from a human donor in good health (CMV status not recorded). Some clones in this sample may be carry-over from other donors' samples.

This clonotype was observed a few times. The CDR3 nucleotides read TGCAGCGTTCCAGGACAGGGGGGCACTGAAGCTTTCTTT. Its translation: CSVPGQGGTEAFF. The V call is TRBV29-1, the J call TRBJ1-1; TRBD1 aligns across 10 bases. Germline lookup yields CDR1 SQVTM and CDR2 ANQGSEA. The CDR3 contains 13 residues. The trim removed 5 bases at V and 4 bases at J, leaving 4 bases unmatched.

This clonotype was seen a handful of times. V and J are TRBV27 and TRBJ1-2; D gene ambiguous. Trimming stripped 7 bases from V and 4 bases from J, with 16 bases between. This CDR3 is 14 amino acids long. CDR1 MNHEY and CDR2 SMNVEV come from the germline V gene (reference sequence). The CDR3 region is CASTNNSIVYGYTF. The CDR3 bases are TGTGCCAGCACCAATAATAGCATCGTCTATGGCTACACCTTC.

This chain links TRBV6-2 or TRBV6-3 with TRBJ2-1, with 9 bases that match TRBD1. The CDR3 loop spans 18 amino acids. Germline CDR1 and CDR2: MNHEY and SVGEGT. V lost 8 bases and J lost 5; bases outside the gene matches: 19. This chain's CDR3 is CASLDADRGALRNNEQFF. The CDR3 DNA reads as TGTGCCAGCCTCGATGCGGACAGGGGAGCTTTACGGAACAATGAGCAGTTCTTC.

V is TRBV6-2 or TRBV6-3 and J is TRBJ2-7; D remains ambiguous. V was trimmed by 0 bases and J by 3 bases, leaving 15 bases between them. This CDR3 spans 16 amino acids. Germline values: CDR1 MNHEY, CDR2 SVGEGT. Here the CDR3 DNA reads TGTGCCAGCAGTTACTCGACCAAATCCCTGGGCTACGAGCAGTACTTC. This translates into CASSYSTKSLGYEQYF.

The gene calls are TRBV28 and TRBJ2-6; 7 bases agree with TRBD2. CDR1 and CDR2 from the germline V gene are MDHEN and SYDVKM. The CDR3 covers 16 residues. With 4 bases clipped from V and 2 bases from J, the junction kept 5 bases outside the gene matches. As DNA, the CDR3 is TGTGCCAGCAGTTCCCGCGGGGGAACTGGGGCCAACGTCCTGACTTTC. Its protein is CASSSRGGTGANVLTF.

This clonotype was counted a few times. The CDR3 sequence is CAISDHGRQVNTGELFF. In DNA, the CDR3 is TGTGCCATCAGTGACCACGGGAGGCAGGTGAACACCGGGGAGCTGTTTTTT. The chain has TRBV10-3 and TRBJ2-2, with TRBD2 matching over 7 bases. Per germline, CDR1 ENHRY and CDR2 SYGVKD. CDR3 size: 17 residues. With V trimmed by 3 bases and J by 1 base, 8 bases remained unmatched.

This clonotype showed up just a few times. The V and J genes are TRBV6-2 or TRBV6-3 and TRBJ2-7; no clear D. V was cut by 2 bases and J by 2 bases, with 7 bases left in between. This CDR3 is built from 13 residues. Germline values: CDR1 MNHEY, CDR2 SVGEGT. The CDR3 DNA is TGTGCCAGCAGTTACGAGAGAGCCTACGAGCAGTACGTC. The encoded protein is CASSYERAYEQYV.

The CDR3 protein is CSVESLRGEAFF. The CDR3, as DNA: TGCAGCGTTGAGTCGCTGAGGGGCGAAGCTTTCTTT. The rearrangement uses TRBV29-1 and TRBJ1-1; tentatively, D is TRBD1 (5 bases). The CDR3 is 12 amino acids. V dropped 3 bases and J dropped 8 bases, with 13 bases sitting between them. Germline V lookup: CDR1 SQVTM, CDR2 ANQGSEA.

This clonotype has just a few counts. This rearrangement joins TRBV10-2 to TRBJ1-1; tentative D call: TRBD1 (5 bases). The CDR3 contains 14 residues. Trimming shortened V by 0 bases and J by 5 bases, and 10 bases separated the two germline ends. Germline values: CDR1 WSHSY, CDR2 SAAADI. DNA of the CDR3: TGCGCCAGCAGTGAGTCGAAGGGGAGGACTGAAGCTTTCTTT. Its protein is CASSESKGRTEAFF.

This clonotype was seen ten or more times. The chain combines TRBV6-2 or TRBV6-3 with TRBJ1-2; D is possibly TRBD1 (6 bases). The CDR3 extends over 17 amino acids. CDR1 MNHEY and CDR2 SVGEGT come from the germline V gene. V gave up 1 base and J gave up 5 bases, with 20 bases separating them. The CDR3 loop reads CASSYWGLQGEEYGYTF. DNA of the CDR3: TGTGCCAGCAGTTACTGGGGGCTGCAGGGCGAGGAGTATGGCTACACCTTC.

About this clonotype: This sequence may be a read error, since a much larger clone differs from it by one base. The chain uses TRBV4-3 and TRBJ1-4; D is unclear. The CDR3 sequence is 14 residues long. Germline CDR1 and CDR2: LGHNA and YSLEER. The CDR3 here is CTSSGTGSNEKLFF. The CDR3 nucleotides read TGCACCAGCAGCGGAACGGGGTCTAATGAAAAACTGTTTTTT.

This clonotype has a count of ten or more. This CDR3 reads CASSSGQQETQYF. The CDR3 DNA follows: TGTGCCAGCAGCTCGGGACAGCAAGAGACCCAGTACTTC. The chain employs TRBV7-2 and TRBJ2-5, with 7 bases that match TRBD1. The CDR3 is 13 amino acids. Germline V gene sequence: CDR1 SGHTA, CDR2 FQGNSA. V lost 4 bases and J lost 2; bases outside the gene matches: 1.

This clonotype was seen a handful of times. This chain uses TRBV6-5 with TRBJ2-3; 9 positions agree with TRBD2. The CDR3 sequence is 15 residues long. V lost 8 bases to trimming and J lost 3 bases; unmatched junction nucleotides: 9. Germline V lookup: CDR1 MNHEY, CDR2 SVGAGI. CDR3 DNA: TGTGCCAGCCGGGGCGGGGGGGCCAGGACAGATACGCAGTATTTT. It encodes CASRGGGARTDTQYF.

This clonotype has at least ten counts. V usage is TRBV6-2 or TRBV6-3 and J usage is TRBJ2-1; weak D call: TRBD2 (5 bases). In germline, CDR1 is MNHEY, CDR2 SVGEGT. The CDR3 is made up of 13 amino acids. V was shortened by 6 bases and J by 4 bases, with 10 bases between the two germline ends. The CDR3 region is CASSKTTYNEQFF. As DNA, the CDR3 is TGTGCCAGCAGCAAGACTACATACAATGAGCAGTTCTTC.

This clonotype was seen a handful of times. The rearrangement links TRBV6-1 to TRBJ2-7, with D unclear. The germline CDR1 and CDR2 sequences are MNHNS and SASEGT. This CDR3 comprises 14 residues. The ends were cut back, 2 bases at V and 0 bases at J, with 8 bases in the middle. CDR3 sequence reads: CASSELGNSYEQYF. DNA for the CDR3: TGTGCCAGCAGTGAATTAGGGAACTCCTACGAGCAGTACTTC.

The chain has TRBV28 and TRBJ1-5; the D gene is possibly TRBD1 (5 bases). Trimming shortened V by 9 bases and J by 3 bases, and 9 bases separated the two germline ends. Germline loops: CDR1 MDHEN, CDR2 SYDVKM. CDR3 length: 12 amino acids. In DNA form, the CDR3 reads TGTGCCAGTTGGGACGACAATCAGCCCCAGCATTTT. It is translated as CASWDDNQPQHF.

This chain uses TRBV6-1 with TRBJ1-1; no clear D gene. V lost 2 bases and J lost 7, with 11 bases in between. The CDR3 has 13 residues. The germline gives CDR1 MNHNS, CDR2 SASEGT. Here the CDR3 DNA reads TGTGCCAGCAGTGAAATGGGCGGTGTTGAAGCTTTCTTT. This translates into CASSEMGGVEAFF.